This is a list of T cell receptor beta chains from one sample in a study of blood T cell repertoires in COVID-19. Method: immunoSEQ multiplex PCR; TCRdb's copy keeps in-frame clones and lacks some. The table has more than 140,000 clones, 65% to 90% seen once; the top ten hold 5.5% to 8%. Material: peripheral blood. The receptors were gathered from a woman between 50 and 59 years old in a cohort sampled during active or convalescent COVID-19. Both conserved end residues are part of each CDR3. Each record gives: clone size, J gene, D gene, V gene, CDR3 DNA, CDR3 protein. D genes are given only for firm matches. Where a row states a size, it is once, few, many or the class of an expanded clone; other rows omit it.

- TRBJ1-5 - TRBV5-7 TGTGCCAGCAGCTCCCCGGGACCCGAGAAGGGGGGCAATCAGCCCCAGCATTTT CASSSPGPEKGGNQPQHF
- TRBJ2-7 - TRBV3-1/TRBV3-2 TGTGCCAGCAGCCAAGTCGGCGGCGAGCAGTACTTC CASSQVGGEQYF
- TRBJ1-2 TRBD1 TRBV24-1 TGTGCCACCAGTGAGGGGACAGGGAGCTATGGCTACACCTTC CATSEGTGSYGYTF
- TRBJ2-1 TRBD2 TRBV7-3 TGTGCCAGCAGCTTGAGCGGGGGGACAACTACTAACAATGAGCAGTTCTTC CASSLSGGTTTNNEQFF
- TRBJ2-1 - TRBV19 TGTGCCAGTAGCCAATACGGACAGATCAATGAGCAGTTCTTC CASSQYGQINEQFF
- TRBJ2-3 - TRBV5-4 TGTGCCAGCAGCCCGGGACTTAGCACAGATACGCAGTATTTT CASSPGLSTDTQYF
- TRBJ1-6 TRBD1 TRBV30 TGTGCCTGGAAGGGACAGCTTAATTCACCCCTCCACTTT CAWKGQLNSPLHF
- TRBJ2-7 - TRBV29-1 TGCAGCGTGGAGGGCCGGGACTTATACGAGCAGTACTTC CSVEGRDLYEQYF
- TRBJ1-1 - TRBV7-3 TGTGCCAGCAGCCCCTCGGGAGAGAACACTGAAGCTTTCTTT CASSPSGENTEAFF
few TRBJ1-3 - TRBV14 TGTGCCAGCAGCCTTGCAGGGAATTCTGGAAACACCATATATTTT CASSLAGNSGNTIYF
once TRBJ2-5 TRBD2 TRBV24-1 TGTGCCACCAGTGACCCCGCCCCCGGGACTAGCGGGGGAGCCCAAGAGACCCAGTACTTC CATSDPAPGTSGGAQETQYF
- TRBJ2-3 TRBD1 TRBV27 TGTGCCAGCAGCAAGGACAGGGGGTGGGATACGCAGTATTTT CASSKDRGWDTQYF
- TRBJ1-2 TRBD1 TRBV6-5 TGTGCCAGCAGTTTCGGACAGGGGGCGCCGATCTATGGCTACACCTTC CASSFGQGAPIYGYTF
- TRBJ1-2 - TRBV5-1 TGCGCCAGCAGCTTGGCCGTACAGAACTATGGCTACACCTTC CASSLAVQNYGYTF
many TRBJ1-2 - TRBV19 TGTGCCAGTAGTACACCCGGCAGGGTATGGGGCTACACCTTC CASSTPGRVWGYTF
- TRBJ1-5 - TRBV6-2/TRBV6-3 TGTGCCAGCAGTTACGGCGGCAGGGCCTCAAATCAGCCCCAGCATTTT CASSYGGRASNQPQHF
- TRBJ2-3 - TRBV6-1 TGTGCCAGCAGTGAGGAGACAGGAGATACGCAGTATTTT CASSEETGDTQYF
once TRBJ1-1 - TRBV6-5 TGTGCCAGCAGTTACTGGGGGGTAGAGACTGAAGCTTTCTTT CASSYWGVETEAFF
- TRBJ2-3 TRBD2 TRBV12-3/TRBV12-4 TGTGCCAGCAGTTTGGGACTAGAGAGTTATTTT CASSLGLESYF
- TRBJ2-2 TRBD2 TRBV5-4 TGTGCCAGCAGCTCCGGAGCGGGGGGGCGAACCGGGGAGCTGTTTTTT CASSSGAGGRTGELFF
- TRBJ2-7 - TRBV6-5 TGTGCCAGCAGTTACACAGGGCGGCGGGAGCAGTACTTC CASSYTGRREQYF
- TRBJ2-4 TRBD2 TRBV7-2 TGTGCCAGCAGCTTAGTGGCTAGCGGGGTAAAAAACATTCAGTACTTC CASSLVASGVKNIQYF
- TRBJ2-7 - TRBV6-5 TGTGCCAGCAGTTACTCCGGTATTCAAAGCTACGAGCAGTACTTC CASSYSGIQSYEQYF
once TRBJ2-5 TRBD1 TRBV19 TGTGCCAGTAGTGTATGGGACAGCCCTCATGAGACCCAGTACTTC CASSVWDSPHETQYF
- TRBJ2-7 - TRBV30 TGTGCCTGGAGTGTACGAGTTCCCGCCTACGAGCAGTACTTC CAWSVRVPAYEQYF